This entry describes one T cell receptor (beta chain). Germline CDR1 and CDR2: MNHEY and SMNVEV (reference sequence). The CDR3 contains 14 residues. V was trimmed by 3 bases and J by 1 base, leaving 9 bases between them. This specimen comes from a study of blood T cell repertoires in COVID-19. About the study: Some COVID-19 samples were acute and others convalescent; all came from the United States, Italy and Spain. T cells, B-cell-depleted T cells, or PBMCs supplied cDNA or gDNA.

Authors' data handling: Amplified reference gene primers provided the basis for estimating nucleated cell counts. Clones were sequenced by immunoSEQ multiplex PCR, and TCRdb holds only the in-frame ones, with some missing. V and J calls and clone size follow that table, whereas D and trimming were derived from the DNA. The table lists around 210,000 clones, about 91% of them singletons, with 1.4% to 1.5% in the top ten. Material: peripheral blood. This clonotype originated in a man between 18 and 35 years old with active or convalescent COVID-19. This chain joins TRBV27 and TRBJ1-1; D remains unclear. The CDR3 reads CASSFDNRNTEAFF. The CDR3 DNA is TGTGCCAGCAGTTTTGACAATAGGAACACTGAAGCTTTCTTT.